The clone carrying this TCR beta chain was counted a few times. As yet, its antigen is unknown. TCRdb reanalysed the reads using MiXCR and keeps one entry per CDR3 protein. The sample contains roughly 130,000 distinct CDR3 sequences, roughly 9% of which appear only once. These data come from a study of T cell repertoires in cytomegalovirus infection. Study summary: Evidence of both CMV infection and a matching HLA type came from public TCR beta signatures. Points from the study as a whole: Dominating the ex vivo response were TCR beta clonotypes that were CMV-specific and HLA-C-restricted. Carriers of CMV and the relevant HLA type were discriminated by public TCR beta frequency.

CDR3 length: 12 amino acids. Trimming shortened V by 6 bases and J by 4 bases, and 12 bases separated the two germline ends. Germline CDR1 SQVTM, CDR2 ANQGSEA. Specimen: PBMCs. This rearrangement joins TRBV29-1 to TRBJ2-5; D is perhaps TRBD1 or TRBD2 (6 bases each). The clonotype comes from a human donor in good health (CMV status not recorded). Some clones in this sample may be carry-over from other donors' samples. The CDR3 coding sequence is TGCAGCGTGGAACAGGGAGGAGAGACCCAGTACTTC. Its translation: CSVEQGGETQYF.